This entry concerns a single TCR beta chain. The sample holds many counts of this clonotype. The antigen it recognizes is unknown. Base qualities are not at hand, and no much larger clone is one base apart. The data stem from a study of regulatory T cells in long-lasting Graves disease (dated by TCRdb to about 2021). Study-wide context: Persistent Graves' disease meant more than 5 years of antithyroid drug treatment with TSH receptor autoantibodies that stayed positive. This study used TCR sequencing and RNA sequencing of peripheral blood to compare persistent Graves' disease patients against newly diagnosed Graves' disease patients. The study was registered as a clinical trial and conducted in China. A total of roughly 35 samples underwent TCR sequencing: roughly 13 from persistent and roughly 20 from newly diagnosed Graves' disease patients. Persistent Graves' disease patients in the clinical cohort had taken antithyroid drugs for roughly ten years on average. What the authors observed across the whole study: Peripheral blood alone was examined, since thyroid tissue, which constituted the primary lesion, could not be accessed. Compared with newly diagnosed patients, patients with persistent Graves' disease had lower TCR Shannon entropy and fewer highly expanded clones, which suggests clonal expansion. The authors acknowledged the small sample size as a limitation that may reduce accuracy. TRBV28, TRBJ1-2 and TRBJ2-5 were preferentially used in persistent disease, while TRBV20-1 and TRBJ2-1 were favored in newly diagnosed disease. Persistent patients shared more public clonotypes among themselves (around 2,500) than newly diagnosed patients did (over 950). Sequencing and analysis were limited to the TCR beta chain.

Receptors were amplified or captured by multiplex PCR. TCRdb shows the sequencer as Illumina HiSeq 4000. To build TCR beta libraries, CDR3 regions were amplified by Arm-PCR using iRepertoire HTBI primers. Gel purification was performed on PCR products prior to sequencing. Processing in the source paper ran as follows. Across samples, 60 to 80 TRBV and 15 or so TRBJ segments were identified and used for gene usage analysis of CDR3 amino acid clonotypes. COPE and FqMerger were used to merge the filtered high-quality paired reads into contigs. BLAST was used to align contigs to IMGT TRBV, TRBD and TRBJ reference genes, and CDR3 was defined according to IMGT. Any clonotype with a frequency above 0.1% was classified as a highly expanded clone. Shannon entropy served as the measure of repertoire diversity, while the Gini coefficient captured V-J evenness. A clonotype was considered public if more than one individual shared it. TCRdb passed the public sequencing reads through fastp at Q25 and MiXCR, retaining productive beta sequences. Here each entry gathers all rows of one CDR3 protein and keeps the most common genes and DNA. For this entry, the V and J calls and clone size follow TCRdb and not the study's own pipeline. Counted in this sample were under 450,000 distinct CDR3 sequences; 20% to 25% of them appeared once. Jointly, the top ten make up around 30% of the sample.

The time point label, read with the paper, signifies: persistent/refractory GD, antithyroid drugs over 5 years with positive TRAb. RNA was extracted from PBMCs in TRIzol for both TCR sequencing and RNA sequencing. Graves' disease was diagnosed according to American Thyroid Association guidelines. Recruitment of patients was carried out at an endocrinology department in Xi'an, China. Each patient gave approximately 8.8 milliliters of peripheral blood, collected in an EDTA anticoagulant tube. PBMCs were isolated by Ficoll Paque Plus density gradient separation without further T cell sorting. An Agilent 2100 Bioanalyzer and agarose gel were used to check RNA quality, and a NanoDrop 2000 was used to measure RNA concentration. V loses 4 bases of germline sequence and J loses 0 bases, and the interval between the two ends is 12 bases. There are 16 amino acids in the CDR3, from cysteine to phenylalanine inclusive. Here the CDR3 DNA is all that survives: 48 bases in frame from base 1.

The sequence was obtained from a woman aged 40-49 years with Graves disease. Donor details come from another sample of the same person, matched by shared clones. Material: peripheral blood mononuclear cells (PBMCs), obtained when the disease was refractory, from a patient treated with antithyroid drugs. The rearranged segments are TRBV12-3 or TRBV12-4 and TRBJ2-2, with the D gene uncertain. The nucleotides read TGTGCCAGCAGTTCCGCCGGTAACGCGAACACCGGGGAGCTGTTTTTT. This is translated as CASSSAGNANTGELFF.